Each of the 32 T cell receptor beta chains below was sequenced from the same sample in a study of Graves' ophthalmopathy and Graves' hyperthyroidism. Transcripts of RNA were the source for amplifying TCR beta CDR3 regions. The library came from an HTBI-primed first-round RT-PCR and a second-round multiplex PCR. MiXCR was run by TCRdb on the multiplex PCR reads, yielding one entry per CDR3 protein. The profile shows about 150,000 distinct CDR3 sequences, more than 30% of them singletons. The sample was peripheral blood. Source of these receptors: a woman between 40 and 50 years old with Graves' ophthalmopathy.

This chain uses TRBV7-2 with TRBJ1-1, with TRBD1 matching 9 bases. The length of the CDR3 is 15 residues. CDR1 SGHTA and CDR2 FQGNSA come from the germline V gene. The V gene end was trimmed by 6 bases and the J gene end by 5 bases; junction bases not matched to a gene: 10. The CDR3 protein is CASSPAGQGRTEAFF. CDR3 in DNA: TGTGCCAGCAGTCCAGCGGGACAGGGTAGAACTGAAGCTTTCTTT.

The count of this clonotype is one. The genes are TRBV2 and TRBJ1-5, with D uncertain. V lost 4 bases, J lost 6 bases, and 4 bases lay in between. The CDR3 runs 11 residues. Germline lookup yields CDR1 SNHLY and CDR2 FYNNEI. The CDR3 loop is CASSVSQPQHF. The CDR3 DNA reads TGTGCCAGCAGTGTTTCTCAGCCCCAGCATTTT.

This sequence joins TRBV6-5 and TRBJ2-7; 7 bases agree with TRBD2. With 2 bases clipped from V and 3 bases from J, the junction kept 7 bases outside the gene matches. CDR3 length equals 15 residues. Per germline, CDR1 MNHEY and CDR2 SVGAGI. The CDR3 reads CASSYGASGGYEQYF. In nucleotides, the CDR3 is TGTGCCAGCAGTTACGGGGCTAGCGGCGGCTACGAGCAGTACTTC.

Ten or more counts support this clonotype. The gene calls are TRBV10-3 and TRBJ1-2; D perhaps matches TRBD1 (5 bases). The ends were cut back, 3 bases at V and 1 base at J, with 6 bases in the middle. The CDR3 is 13 amino acids. Germline lookup yields CDR1 ENHRY and CDR2 SYGVKD. The chain's CDR3 is CAISDDSNYGYTF. CDR3 sequence (DNA): TGTGCCATCAGTGACGACAGTAACTATGGCTACACCTTC.

Concerning this clonotype: Sequence at one end of the junction differs from germline and may be a read error. This chain's CDR3 is CASSPVTGGETQYF. Here the CDR3 DNA reads TGTGCTAGCAGCCCCGTGACGGGGGGGGAGACCCAGTACTTC. The chain joins TRBV7-7 to TRBJ2-5; 8 bases are a match to TRBD2. The germline CDR1 and CDR2 sequences are SSHAT and FNYEAQ (reference sequence). The CDR3 has 14 residues.

This clonotype was seen a single time. The chain is built from TRBV7-9 and TRBJ2-7; a weak D match, TRBD2 (5 bases). In germline, CDR1 is SEHNR, CDR2 FQNEAQ (reference sequence). CDR3 length equals 14 residues. The V and J ends lost 5 bases and 3 bases respectively, with 14 bases between them. The CDR3 bases are TGTGCCAGCAGCCATAGCGTACCCGTCTACGAGCAGTACTTC. Its protein product is CASSHSVPVYEQYF.

The chain carries TRBV11-3 and TRBJ2-5; 9 nucleotides align to TRBD2. CDR1 SGHNT and CDR2 YENEEA come from the germline V gene. The J segment lost 1 base and the V segment lost 5 bases, leaving 5 bases of the junction unmatched. This CDR3 is built from 15 residues. This chain's CDR3 is CASSPGLATQETQYF. The CDR3 nucleotides read TGTGCCAGCAGCCCTGGACTAGCGACCCAAGAGACCCAGTACTTC.

At least ten counts were recorded for this clonotype. The chain is built from TRBV2 and TRBJ2-7; TRBD2 matches 11 bases. This CDR3 region has 15 residues. Unmatched junction bases numbered 10, after V lost 6 bases and J lost 6 bases. Germline values: CDR1 SNHLY, CDR2 FYNNEI. CDR3 protein: CASRAIAGGRGEQYF. The DNA for the CDR3 is TGTGCCAGCAGGGCAATAGCGGGAGGGCGAGGCGAGCAGTACTTC.

V usage is TRBV7-2 and J usage is TRBJ2-5, with TRBD1 matching 9 bases. Trimming at V came to 5 bases and at J to 4 bases, leaving 5 bases not matched to a gene. This CDR3 spans 14 amino acids. Germline V gives CDR1 SGHTA, CDR2 FQGNSA. The CDR3 DNA follows: TGTGCCAGCAGCGGGGGGACAGGGCGAGAGACCCAGTACTTC. It is translated as CASSGGTGRETQYF.

This clonotype was counted many times. The genes are TRBV10-3 and TRBJ1-5, with D uncertain. Trimming cost V 3 bases and J 7 bases, with 10 bases left between them. There are 13 residues in the CDR3. Germline V gives CDR1 ENHRY, CDR2 SYGVKD. CDR3 loop: CAISDWGNQPQHF. Here the CDR3 DNA reads TGTGCCATCAGTGATTGGGGTAACCAGCCCCAGCATTTT.

This clonotype was recorded many times. The chain uses TRBV28 and TRBJ1-2; no clear D. Trimming removed 2 bases from V and 4 bases from J, with 14 bases in between. The CDR3 runs to 15 residues. Germline CDR1 reads MDHEN; CDR2 reads SYDVKM. CDR3 nucleotides: TGTGCCAGCAGTTTAGTAGTGCCGGGATCCTATGGCTACACCTTC. Amino acid sequence: CASSLVVPGSYGYTF.

In this sample, this clonotype turned up many times. The chain is built from TRBV12-3 or TRBV12-4 and TRBJ1-1; D call uncertain. CDR3 size: 13 residues. The ends were cut back, 11 bases at V and 4 bases at J, with 17 bases in the middle. The CDR3 spells CASFEGLGTEAFF. DNA of the CDR3: TGTGCCTCGTTCGAGGGCTTGGGCACTGAAGCTTTCTTT.

This clonotype showed up many times. The chain joins TRBV20-1 to TRBJ2-5; D may be TRBD1 (5 bases). Germline lookup yields CDR1 DFQATT and CDR2 SNEGSKA (reference sequence). The CDR3 has 14 residues. Trimming took off 2 bases at V and 5 bases at J, with 15 bases between the two ends. The CDR3 sequence: CSARPRIGVETQYF. CDR3 coding DNA: TGCAGTGCTAGACCCCGCATAGGGGTGGAGACCCAGTACTTC.

This clonotype was observed many times. The chain carries TRBV9 and TRBJ2-2; 10 nucleotides agree with TRBD2. V shed 4 bases and J 8 bases; nucleotides not matched to a gene: 14. The CDR3 totals 17 residues. Looked up from germline, CDR1 is SGDLS and CDR2 is YYNGEE. The CDR3 is CASSPRTSGHSRGELFF. DNA of the CDR3: TGTGCCAGCAGCCCCAGGACTAGCGGTCACTCCCGGGGGGAGCTGTTTTTT.

There are many counts of this clonotype. V and J are TRBV4-1 and TRBJ2-7, with 7 bases matching TRBD1. The CDR3 length is 13 residues. V shed 2 bases, J shed 5 bases, and the junction held 3 bases outside the gene matches. Germline V gene data show CDR1 as MGHRA and CDR2 as YSYEKL. The CDR3 DNA is TGCGCCAGCAGCCAACTCGACAGGGACGAGCAGTACTTC. Its protein product is CASSQLDRDEQYF.

V is TRBV11-3 and J is TRBJ2-2; a weak D match, TRBD1 (8 bases). V was clipped by 5 bases and J by 4 bases, with 14 bases between them. The CDR3 runs to 15 residues. Germline CDR1 reads SGHNT; CDR2 reads YENEEA. The CDR3: CASSRQGRGTGELFF. CDR3 coding DNA: TGTGCCAGCAGCCGACAGGGGAGGGGCACCGGGGAGCTGTTTTTT.

This clonotype was recorded many times. The rearrangement uses TRBV29-1 and TRBJ2-2; D is unresolved. V was trimmed by 8 bases and J by 0 bases, leaving 7 bases between them. Germline V gene lookup returns CDR1 SQVTM and CDR2 ANQGSEA. This CDR3 comprises 12 residues. CDR3 loop: CSSLANTGELFF. The CDR3 nucleotides are TGCAGCTCATTAGCGAACACCGGGGAGCTGTTTTTT.

In its sample, this clonotype was seen many times. The rearrangement uses TRBV9 and TRBJ1-1; unclear D gene. Trimming removed 6 bases at V and 0 bases at J, with 12 bases between. Per germline, CDR1 SGDLS and CDR2 YYNGEE. The CDR3 runs to 14 residues. CDR3 sequence reads: CASTFKSMNTEAFF. The CDR3 DNA sequence: TGTGCCAGCACCTTCAAGTCCATGAACACTGAAGCTTTCTTT.

This clonotype was picked up many times. V and J are TRBV2 and TRBJ1-5, with 10 bases identical to TRBD1. CDR3 size: 14 residues. V lost 8 bases, J lost 4 bases, and 5 bases stayed unmatched. Germline V gene data show CDR1 as SNHLY and CDR2 as FYNNEI. The CDR3 here is CASGDRGPNQPQHF. DNA for the CDR3: TGTGCCAGCGGGGACAGGGGACCTAATCAGCCCCAGCATTTT.

This clonotype was recorded many times. The gene calls are TRBV12-3 or TRBV12-4 and TRBJ2-7; 10 nucleotides match TRBD1. The CDR3 consists of 15 residues. With V trimmed by 2 bases and J by 3 bases, 4 bases remained unmatched. CDR3 DNA sequence: TGTGCCAGCAGTTTATCTGGACAGGGGGACTACGAGCAGTACTTC. This translates into CASSLSGQGDYEQYF.

CDR3 nucleotides: TGTGCCAGCAGTACGTCAGGGGCCTTTAACTATGGCTACACCTTC. Translated: CASSTSGAFNYGYTF. The V call is TRBV28, the J call TRBJ1-2, with a tentative D call TRBD1 (6 bases). Germline-derived CDR1 and CDR2 are MDHEN and SYDVKM. The CDR3 contains 15 residues. V gave up 5 bases and J gave up 1 base, with 14 bases separating them.

There are many counts of this clonotype. The chain couples TRBV5-1 to TRBJ2-7; D is unclear. The CDR3 runs 14 residues. Deletions cut 2 bases from V and 0 bases from J, with 9 bases between. The germline gives CDR1 SGHRS, CDR2 YFSETQ. Here the CDR3 DNA reads TGCGCCAGCAGCTTAAACAGTTTCTCCTACGAGCAGTACTTC. This gives the protein CASSLNSFSYEQYF. Using reference TRBV5-1 and TRBJ2-7 for the parts outside the CDR3, the full variable domain is KAGVTQTPRYLIKTRGQQVTLSCSPISGHRSVSWYQQTPGQGLQFLFEYFSETQRNKGNFPGRFSGRQFSNSRSEMNVSTLELGDSALYLCASSLNSFSYEQYFGPGTRLTVT.

This clonotype was recorded at least ten times. This chain connects TRBV19 to TRBJ2-2, with 9 nucleotides matching TRBD2. The CDR3 runs to 17 residues. V shed 3 bases and J 5 bases; nucleotides not matched to a gene: 10. Germline V lookup: CDR1 LNHDA, CDR2 SQIVND (reference sequence). The CDR3 DNA is TGTGCCAGTAGTATGTATCGCGGGGGGGTCGAAACCGGGGAGCTGTTTTTT. Translated, it gives CASSMYRGGVETGELFF.

The V gene is TRBV6-5, the J gene TRBJ2-7, with D possibly TRBD2 on 5 matching bases. The CDR3 extends over 14 amino acids. Germline CDR1 reads MNHEY; CDR2 reads SVGAGI. The V gene lost 0 bases and the J gene lost 6 bases, with 12 bases spanning the gap. The DNA of the CDR3 is TGTGCCAGCAGTTACTCGAGTCTAGCTACCGAGCAGTACTTC. Translation: CASSYSSLATEQYF.

Ten or more counts support this clonotype. This chain connects TRBV27 to TRBJ1-2, with TRBD1 as a possible D gene (5 bases). This CDR3 has 12 amino acids. Trimming cost V 5 bases and J 10 bases, with 14 bases left between them. Per germline, CDR1 MNHEY and CDR2 SMNVEV (reference sequence). CDR3 residues: CASSTPGSHYTF. The CDR3 DNA reads TGTGCCAGCAGTACCCCAGGGTCTCACTACACCTTC.

This clonotype was seen repeatedly, ten times or more. The rearrangement uses TRBV28 and TRBJ2-7; the D gene is possibly TRBD2 (5 bases). Trimming removed 6 bases from V and 4 bases from J, with 16 bases in between. This CDR3 region has 14 residues. Germline V gene sequence: CDR1 MDHEN, CDR2 SYDVKM. The CDR3 loop is CASSTGIKMYEQYF. The CDR3 nucleotides are TGTGCCAGCAGCACCGGGATCAAGATGTACGAGCAGTACTTC.

This clonotype occurred many times. The chain joins TRBV6-2 or TRBV6-3 to TRBJ1-1, with D tentatively TRBD1 (6 bases). Trimming cost V 2 bases and J 2 bases, with 15 bases left between them. Germline V gene data show CDR1 as MNHEY and CDR2 as SVGEGT. The CDR3 extends over 16 amino acids. CDR3 DNA sequence: TGTGCCAGCAGTTACGTCCACGGGGGCAGTAACACTGAAGCTTTCTTT. Translation gives CASSYVHGGSNTEAFF.

The chain has TRBV12-3 or TRBV12-4 and TRBJ2-7; 13 bases match TRBD2. Trimming removed 3 bases from V and 4 bases from J; junction bases left unmatched: 12. The CDR3 length is 18 residues. The CDR3 loop is CASSFAGTSGTTRYEQYF. In DNA, the CDR3 is TGTGCCAGCAGTTTCGCCGGGACTAGCGGGACAACTAGATACGAGCAGTACTTC.

Many counts were recorded for this clonotype. The genes are TRBV28 and TRBJ2-4, with D hard to call. Trimming shortened V by 4 bases and J by 7 bases, and 23 bases separated the two germline ends. Germline CDR1 is MDHEN and CDR2 is SYDVKM. This CDR3 is 17 amino acids long. The CDR3 sequence is CASSYTLSAAGLNIQYF. The CDR3 region has the DNA TGTGCCAGCAGTTACACCTTATCGGCCGCTGGGCTTAACATTCAGTACTTC.

As for this clonotype: At one end the junction does not follow the germline gene, possibly because of a read error. The chain employs TRBV6-1 and TRBJ2-5, with 8 bases identical to TRBD1. The CDR3 sequence is 11 residues long. Per germline, CDR1 MNHNS and CDR2 SASEGT. CDR3 DNA: TGTGCCAGCAGCCAGGGGGGACAGGTTTGCTTC. As protein: CASSQGGQVCF.

The chain is built from TRBV12-3 or TRBV12-4 and TRBJ2-5, with D possibly matching TRBD1 (6 bases). This CDR3 comprises 14 residues. The V end was cut by 6 bases, the J end by 5 bases, with 16 bases between. In nucleotides, the CDR3 is TGTGCCAGCAGCCCCAGGGGACCTCGGGAGACCCAGTACTTC. Translated, it gives CASSPRGPRETQYF.

This clonotype was observed at least ten times. The V call is TRBV11-2, the J call TRBJ1-1; D not certain. The CDR3 consists of 15 residues. Germline CDR1 reads SGHAT; CDR2 reads FQNNGV. Trimming pared 5 bases from V and 1 base from J, leaving 14 bases between. The chain's CDR3 is CASSLSVRGNTEAFF. Here the CDR3 DNA reads TGTGCCAGCAGCCTTAGTGTCCGGGGGAACACTGAAGCTTTCTTT. Based on the CDR3 plus reference TRBV11-2 and TRBJ1-1, the full variable domain is EAGVAQSPRYKIIEKRQSVAFWCNPISGHATLYWYQQILGQGPKLLIQFQNNGVVDDSQLPKDRFSAERLKGVDSTLKIQPAKLEDSAVYLCASSLSVRGNTEAFFGQGTRLTVV.